Following are 32 T cell receptor beta chains from one sample sequenced in a study of blood T cell repertoires in COVID-19. Produced via immunoSEQ multiplex PCR; TCRdb's table is partial and in-frame only. This repertoire shows 220,000 or so clones, around 91% found once; its top ten account for more than 13%. Sample: PBMCs or T cells enriched from blood (not recorded which). These receptors came from a man in his thirties or forties who had been exposed to COVID-19.

V gene TRBV5-4 combines with J gene TRBJ1-1; D not resolved. In germline, CDR1 is SGHNT, CDR2 YYREEE (reference sequence). Trimming removed 5 bases at V and 1 base at J, with 9 bases between. This CDR3 is 13 amino acids long. The chain's CDR3 is CASSRYGNTEAFF. DNA for the CDR3: TGTGCCAGCAGTCGATACGGGAACACTGAAGCTTTCTTT.

The rearrangement joins TRBV6-5 to TRBJ1-1; D unclear. Germline CDR1 and CDR2: MNHEY and SVGAGI. The CDR3 is 13 residues long. Trimming took 7 bases from V and 7 from J, leaving 16 bases between them. CDR3: CASNLRWQVEAFF. CDR3 sequence (DNA): TGTGCCAGCAACCTCAGGTGGCAGGTTGAAGCTTTCTTT.

The chain is built from TRBV5-5 and TRBJ2-3, with 7 bases fitting TRBD2. The CDR3 is made up of 16 amino acids. Trimming cost V 2 bases and J 1 base; bases outside gene matches: 7. From germline, CDR1 is SGHKS and CDR2 YYEKEE (reference sequence). CDR3 protein: CASSFRREDGTDTQYF. The CDR3 bases are TGTGCCAGCAGCTTCCGACGGGAGGACGGCACAGATACGCAGTATTTT.

This clone appeared a few times. CDR3 sequence: CASSLTQGARSGYTF. The CDR3 DNA is TGTGCCAGCAGCCTCACTCAAGGCGCTCGGAGCGGCTACACCTTC. The chain joins TRBV3-1 (or the pseudogene TRBV3-2) to TRBJ1-2; D gene ambiguous. CDR3 size: 15 residues. V lost 4 bases and J lost 8, with 20 bases in between. Germline V lookup: CDR1 LGHDT, CDR2 YNNKEL (reference sequence).

The V and J genes are TRBV12-5 and TRBJ2-2, with D possibly TRBD2 on 6 matching bases. CDR3 length: 15 amino acids. Trimming cost V 1 base and J 0 bases, with 6 bases left between them. Germline loops: CDR1 LGHNT, CDR2 FRNRAP. CDR3 region: CASGLGGANTGELFF. The CDR3 DNA sequence: TGTGCTAGTGGTTTGGGGGGGGCGAACACCGGGGAGCTGTTTTTT.

This clone was found once. The genes are TRBV19 and TRBJ2-2; D perhaps matches TRBD1 (6 bases). This CDR3 spans 15 amino acids. With 5 bases removed from V and 3 bases from J, the gap between germline ends came to 13 bases. CDR1 LNHDA and CDR2 SQIVND come from the germline V gene (reference sequence). The CDR3: CASSYGQTHTGELFF. In DNA, the CDR3 is TGTGCCAGTAGTTATGGACAGACCCACACCGGGGAGCTGTTTTTT.

The J gene is TRBJ2-2, the V gene TRBV11-3; 10 nucleotides line up with TRBD1. Germline V CDR1 and CDR2: SGHNT, YENEEA. V was pared by 5 bases and J by 6 bases, with 6 bases of the junction left unmatched. This CDR3 has 15 amino acids. CDR3 nucleotide sequence: TGTGCCAGCAGCCCCCGGGACAGGGGATCCGGGGAGCTGTTTTTT. Residues: CASSPRDRGSGELFF.

The chain carries TRBV5-4 and TRBJ2-3; TRBD2 aligns across 7 bases. Trimming removed 0 bases from V and 2 bases from J; junction bases left unmatched: 6. The CDR3 loop spans 16 amino acids. CDR1 and CDR2 from the germline V gene are SGHNT and YYREEE (reference sequence). The CDR3 reads CASSLVPSGTTDTQYF. CDR3 DNA: TGTGCCAGCAGCTTGGTGCCTAGCGGAACCACAGATACGCAGTATTTT. The full variable domain, completed using reference TRBV5-4 and TRBJ2-3, is ETGVTQSPTHLIKTRGQQVTLRCSSQSGHNTVSWYQQALGQGPQFIFQYYREEENGRGNFPPRFSGLQFPNYSSELNVNALELDDSALYLCASSLVPSGTTDTQYFGPGTRLTVL.

The chain recombines TRBV5-1 with TRBJ1-4; weak D call: TRBD1 (6 bases). Trimming stripped 9 bases from V and 5 bases from J, with 11 bases between. CDR1 and CDR2 (germline): SGHRS, YFSETQ. The CDR3 extends over 12 amino acids. CDR3 DNA sequence: TGCGCCACCGTGACAGGAAATGAAAAACTGTTTTTT. It translates to CATVTGNEKLFF.

V gene TRBV2 combines with J gene TRBJ1-5, with TRBD1 as a possible D gene (6 bases). The CDR3 has 14 residues. CDR1 is SNHLY, CDR2 FYNNEI, per germline. Trimming left V 5 bases short and J 10 bases short, with 18 bases between. The CDR3 region is CASSLGAGEVPQHF. The CDR3 DNA follows: TGTGCCAGCAGTTTAGGGGCAGGGGAAGTCCCCCAGCATTTT.

V and J are TRBV14 and TRBJ1-1, with D possibly TRBD1 on 6 matching bases. Trimming removed 4 bases from V and 5 bases from J, with 17 bases in between. The CDR3 is made up of 15 amino acids. Germline loops: CDR1 SGHDN, CDR2 FVKESK. CDR3 sequence reads: CASSPEDSYFTEAFF. The DNA for the CDR3 is TGTGCCAGCAGCCCAGAGGACAGCTATTTTACTGAAGCTTTCTTT.

This chain links TRBV10-2 with TRBJ1-2; perhaps TRBD1 as D (6 bases). Germline CDR1 and CDR2: WSHSY and SAAADI. Trimming removed 8 bases from V and 4 bases from J, with 17 bases in between. The CDR3 consists of 14 residues. The CDR3 nucleotides are TGCGCCAGCGGGCTTGGGGGCTCTGGCTATGGCTACACCTTC. This sequence encodes CASGLGGSGYGYTF.

The rearrangement uses TRBV12-3 or TRBV12-4 and TRBJ1-2, with D tentatively TRBD1 (6 bases). The CDR3 runs to 12 residues. The V gene lost 5 bases and the J gene lost 12 bases, with 16 bases spanning the gap. The DNA for the CDR3 is TGTGCCAGCAGTCTCACAGGGTTAGGGGACACCTTC. Residues: CASSLTGLGDTF.

This clone was counted only a few times. The chain employs TRBV7-3 and TRBJ2-6, with 9 bases that match TRBD1. Germline loops: CDR1 SGHTA, CDR2 FQGTGA. V lost 5 bases to trimming and J lost 2 bases; unmatched junction nucleotides: 10. There are 18 residues in the CDR3. CDR3 loop: CASSLGQGPLPGANVLTF. Written as DNA, the CDR3 is TGTGCCAGCAGCCTAGGACAGGGGCCATTGCCTGGGGCCAACGTCCTGACTTTC.

This clone was seen more than once but under ten times. The genes are TRBV19 and TRBJ1-3; 8 bases line up with TRBD1. Trimming removed 6 bases from V and 3 bases from J; junction bases left unmatched: 7. The CDR3 is made up of 15 amino acids. Germline lookup yields CDR1 LNHDA and CDR2 SQIVND (reference sequence). This CDR3 reads CASRIQGDRGNTIYF. DNA of the CDR3: TGTGCCAGTAGGATACAGGGGGATCGTGGAAACACCATATATTTT.

The rearrangement uses TRBV12-3 or TRBV12-4 and TRBJ2-5; TRBD2 agrees at 7 bases. This CDR3 has 13 amino acids. V lost 5 bases and J lost 5; bases outside the gene matches: 5. The chain's CDR3 is CASSLGGMETQYF. The CDR3 DNA sequence: TGTGCCAGCAGTCTGGGGGGGATGGAGACCCAGTACTTC.

The rearrangement links TRBV13 to TRBJ2-7; 7 bases match TRBD1. Germline V lookup: CDR1 PRHDT, CDR2 FYEKMQ (reference sequence). The CDR3 loop spans 14 amino acids. J gave up 0 bases and V 5 bases, and 4 bases lay outside the gene matches. In DNA form, the CDR3 reads TGTGCCAGCAGCATGGGACAGAACTCCTACGAGCAGTACTTC. Amino acid sequence: CASSMGQNSYEQYF.

The chain combines TRBV6-4 with TRBJ1-6; D gene ambiguous. The V gene's germline CDR1 is MRHNA and CDR2 SNTAGT. The CDR3 runs to 15 residues. Trimming left V 3 bases short and J 7 bases short, with 13 bases between. Here the CDR3 DNA reads TGTGCCAGCAGTGAATCGAGAGCGGAGAATTCACCCCTCCACTTT. Its translation is CASSESRAENSPLHF.

V is TRBV28 and J is TRBJ2-7; tentatively, D is TRBD1 (6 bases). The CDR3 consists of 14 residues. V dropped 6 bases and J dropped 3 bases, with 15 bases sitting between them. The V gene's germline CDR1 is MDHEN and CDR2 SYDVKM. DNA of the CDR3: TGTGCCAGCAGGCCGACAGGTGAAAACTACGAGCAGTACTTC. This translates into CASRPTGENYEQYF.

The V call is TRBV12-3 or TRBV12-4, the J call TRBJ1-5; no reliable D call. The CDR3 extends over 12 amino acids. V dropped 5 bases and J dropped 9 bases, with 11 bases sitting between them. This CDR3 is CASSPTVRPQHF. In DNA, the CDR3 is TGTGCCAGCAGTCCCACGGTCCGGCCCCAGCATTTT.

V usage is TRBV28 and J usage is TRBJ1-1; 7 bases fit TRBD1. V lost 6 bases, J lost 1 base, and 8 bases stayed unmatched. The germline V gene encodes CDR1 MDHEN and CDR2 SYDVKM. The CDR3 is made up of 15 amino acids. In nucleotides, the CDR3 is TGTGCCAGCAGAGCCCTACAGGGGAGGAACACTGAAGCTTTCTTT. Translation gives CASRALQGRNTEAFF.

The CDR3 sequence: CASSTIYRVGGPGELFF. CDR3 DNA: TGTGCCAGCAGTACCATATACAGGGTAGGGGGTCCCGGGGAGCTGTTTTTT. V gene TRBV27 combines with J gene TRBJ2-2, with D perhaps TRBD1 (6 bases). CDR3 length: 17 residues. Germline V gene data show CDR1 as MNHEY and CDR2 as SMNVEV (reference sequence). V was pared by 5 bases and J by 6 bases, with 22 bases between.

The chain carries TRBV10-2 and TRBJ2-7; the match to TRBD1 covers 8 bases. CDR1 is WSHSY and CDR2 is SAAADI in the germline V gene. The junction had 9 bases not matched to a gene; V was cut back by 5 bases and J by 3 bases. The CDR3 sequence is 15 residues long. The CDR3 sequence is CASSKDRVGIYEQYF. CDR3 nucleotides: TGCGCCAGCAGTAAGGACAGGGTAGGAATCTACGAGCAGTACTTC.

The chain joins TRBV12-3 or TRBV12-4 to TRBJ1-2, with a weak D call TRBD1 (6 bases). Between the trimmed V and J ends, which lost 6 bases and 4 bases, there was a span of 12 bases. The CDR3 totals 13 residues. Here the CDR3 DNA reads TGTGCCAGCAGCGATAGGACAGCCTATGGCTACACCTTC. Its translation: CASSDRTAYGYTF.

This clone was seen once. V and J are TRBV12-5 and TRBJ2-3; 7 positions agree with TRBD2. Germline CDR1 reads LGHNT; CDR2 reads FRNRAP. The V segment lost 0 bases and the J segment 3 bases; nucleotides outside the gene matches: 6. The CDR3 runs 16 residues. CDR3 nucleotide sequence: TGTGCTAGTGGTTTGGTACTCGCGGGGGATACAGATACGCAGTATTTT. Amino acid sequence: CASGLVLAGDTDTQYF.

The chain carries TRBV3-1 (or the pseudogene TRBV3-2) and TRBJ2-3; 8 bases are a match to TRBD2. J gave up 5 bases and V 4 bases, and 8 bases lay outside the gene matches. This CDR3 contains 15 residues. Germline V CDR1 and CDR2: LGHDT, YNNKEL (reference sequence). The CDR3 sequence is CASSRRGGDGDTQYF. In nucleotides, the CDR3 is TGTGCCAGCAGCCGACGGGGGGGCGATGGAGATACGCAGTATTTT.

This chain joins TRBV7-6 and TRBJ1-6; D remains unclear. There are 15 residues in the CDR3. Between the trimmed V and J ends, which lost 4 bases and 5 bases, there was a span of 12 bases. Germline loops: CDR1 SGHVS, CDR2 FNYEAQ. CDR3 region: CASSSDSDHNSPLHF. As DNA, the CDR3 is TGTGCCAGCAGCTCCGACTCCGACCATAATTCACCCCTCCACTTT.

J is TRBJ2-5 and V is TRBV4-3; D uncertain. V shed 1 base and J shed 5 bases, with 11 bases lying between them. CDR3 length: 14 residues. Germline CDR1 and CDR2: LGHNA and YSLEER. CDR3 sequence reads: CASSQGAVKETQYF. In DNA form, the CDR3 reads TGCGCCAGCAGCCAAGGGGCAGTCAAGGAGACCCAGTACTTC.

For this clone: The same CDR3 is also encoded by other DNA sequences in this sample. This chain uses TRBV3-1 (or the pseudogene TRBV3-2) with TRBJ1-1; TRBD1 is a possible D gene (6 bases). The CDR3 has 17 amino acids. Trimming left V 0 bases short and J 2 bases short, with 16 bases between. The V gene's germline CDR1 is LGHDT and CDR2 YNNKEL (reference sequence). DNA for the CDR3: TGTGCCAGCAGCCAAGATCAGGGCGGACAGAGCAACACTGAAGCTTTCTTT. Translating gives CASSQDQGGQSNTEAFF.

This sequence joins TRBV3-1 (or the pseudogene TRBV3-2) and TRBJ2-2; a weak D match, TRBD1 (5 bases). The CDR3 sequence is 14 residues long. CDR1 is LGHDT and CDR2 is YNNKEL in the germline V gene (reference sequence). Trimming took 7 bases from V and 4 from J, leaving 13 bases between them. The CDR3 spells CASKEGAFTGELFF. DNA of the CDR3: TGTGCCAGCAAGGAAGGGGCATTCACCGGGGAGCTGTTTTTT.

V usage is TRBV7-2 and J usage is TRBJ2-4; a weak D match, TRBD2 (5 bases). CDR1 and CDR2 (germline): SGHTA, FQGNSA. Trimming took 1 base from V and 4 from J, leaving 20 bases between them. The CDR3 totals 18 residues. The CDR3 region has the DNA TGTGCCAGCAGCTTAGGGGAGTATTCGTCTTGGACTAAAAACATTCAGTACTTC. It encodes CASSLGEYSSWTKNIQYF.

This clone appeared a single time. CDR3 in amino acids: CASSRNKIEAFF. CDR3 nucleotide sequence: TGTGCCAGCAGCCGTAATAAAATTGAAGCTTTCTTT. The chain couples TRBV6-5 to TRBJ1-1; D not certain. The CDR3 is 12 residues long. The V and J ends lost 6 bases and 7 bases respectively, with 12 bases between them. Germline V gives CDR1 MNHEY, CDR2 SVGAGI.